What follows are 5 T cell receptor beta chains derived from one specimen sequenced in a study of T cells in Graves' hyperthyroidism and ophthalmopathy. RNA transcripts served as the template for amplifying TCR beta CDR3 regions. A first-round RT-PCR of the TCR CDR3 used the HTBI primer set. In TCRdb, the multiplex PCR reads were re-called with MiXCR into one record per CDR3 protein. The table records a few hundred thousand distinct CDR3 sequences, around 23% of them present only once. Sequencing was carried out using blood. These receptors were obtained from a woman between 45 and 60 years old with Graves' hyperthyroidism.

This clonotype was seen ten or more times. The chain uses TRBV27 and TRBJ2-7; 9 nucleotides match TRBD2. The ends lost 6 bases at V and 1 base at J; junction bases unmatched: 4. The CDR3 loop spans 14 amino acids. Germline values: CDR1 MNHEY, CDR2 SMNVEV (reference sequence). Written as DNA, the CDR3 is TGTGCCAGCAGGGATGCGGGAGGGTCCTACGAGCAGTACTTC. Its translation: CASRDAGGSYEQYF.

This clonotype was counted many times. This chain uses TRBV2 with TRBJ2-5, with 7 bases matching TRBD1. Germline V gene sequence: CDR1 SNHLY, CDR2 FYNNEI. The CDR3 is 9 residues long. The trim removed 10 bases at V and 13 bases at J, leaving 6 bases unmatched. The CDR3 spells CATGTAPYF. In DNA, the CDR3 is TGTGCCACCGGGACAGCTCCGTACTTC.

The sample holds many counts of this clonotype. The chain is built from TRBV10-1 and TRBJ1-2, with 10 bases fitting TRBD1. This CDR3 has 14 amino acids. Trimming removed 6 bases from V and 7 bases from J; junction bases left unmatched: 8. CDR1 is WNHNN and CDR2 is SYGVQD in the germline V gene (reference sequence). DNA for the CDR3: TGCGCCAGCAGCGATGGACAGGGGGACGGTGGCTACACCTTC. Encoded protein: CASSDGQGDGGYTF.

The CDR3 nucleotides read TGCAGCGTCGAACAGGGTGGTAAAGCTTTCTTT. Amino acids: CSVEQGGKAFF. This chain links TRBV29-1 with TRBJ1-1; perhaps TRBD1 as D (6 bases). Germline loops: CDR1 SQVTM, CDR2 ANQGSEA. The CDR3 runs 11 residues. The V end lost 6 bases, the J end lost 9 bases, and 14 bases lay between the germline ends.

The V gene is TRBV7-3, the J gene TRBJ2-5, with a weak D call TRBD2 (9 bases). Germline V gene sequence: CDR1 SGHTA, CDR2 FQGTGA. The CDR3 runs to 15 residues. The V and J ends lost 6 bases and 4 bases respectively, with 18 bases between them. Here the CDR3 DNA reads TGTGCCAGCAGGTCTAGCGGGACAGGCGGAGAGACCCAGTACTTC. Its translation: CASRSSGTGGETQYF.